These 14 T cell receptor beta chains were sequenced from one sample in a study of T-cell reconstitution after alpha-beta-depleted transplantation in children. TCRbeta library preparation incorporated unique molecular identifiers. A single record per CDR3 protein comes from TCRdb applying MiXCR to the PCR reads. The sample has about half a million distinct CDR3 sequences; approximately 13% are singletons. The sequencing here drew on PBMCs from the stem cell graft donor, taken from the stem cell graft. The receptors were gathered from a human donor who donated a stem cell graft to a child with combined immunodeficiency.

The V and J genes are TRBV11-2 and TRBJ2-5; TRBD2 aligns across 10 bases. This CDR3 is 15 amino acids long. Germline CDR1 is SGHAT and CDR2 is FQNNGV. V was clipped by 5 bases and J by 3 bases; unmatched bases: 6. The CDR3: CASSVGLADEETQYF. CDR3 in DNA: TGTGCCAGCAGCGTCGGACTAGCGGATGAAGAGACCCAGTACTTC.

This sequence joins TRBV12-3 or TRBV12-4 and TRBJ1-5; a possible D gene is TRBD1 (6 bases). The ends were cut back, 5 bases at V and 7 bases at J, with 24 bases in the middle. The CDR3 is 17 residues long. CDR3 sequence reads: CASSGGQGGSSTQPQHF. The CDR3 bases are TGTGCCAGCAGTGGGGGCCAGGGAGGGAGCTCGACCCAGCCCCAGCATTTT.

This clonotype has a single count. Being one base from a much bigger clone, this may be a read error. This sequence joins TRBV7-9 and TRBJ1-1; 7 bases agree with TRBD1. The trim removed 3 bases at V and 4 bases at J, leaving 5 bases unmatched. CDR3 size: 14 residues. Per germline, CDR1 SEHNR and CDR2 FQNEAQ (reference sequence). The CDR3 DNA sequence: TGTGCCAGCAGCTTTGACAGGGTGGGCACTGAAGCTTTCTTT. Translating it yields CASSFDRVGTEAFF.

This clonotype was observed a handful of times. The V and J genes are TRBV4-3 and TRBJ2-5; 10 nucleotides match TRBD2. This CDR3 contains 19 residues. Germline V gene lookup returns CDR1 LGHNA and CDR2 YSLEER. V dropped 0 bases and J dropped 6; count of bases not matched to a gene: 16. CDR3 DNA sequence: TGCGCCAGCAGCCAAGATCCGGACTTAGCGGGGGGTCAACAACAGACCCAGTACTTC. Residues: CASSQDPDLAGGQQQTQYF.

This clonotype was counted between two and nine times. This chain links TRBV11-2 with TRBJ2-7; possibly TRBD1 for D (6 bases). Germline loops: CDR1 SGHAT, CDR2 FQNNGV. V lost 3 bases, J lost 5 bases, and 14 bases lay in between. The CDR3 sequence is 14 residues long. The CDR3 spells CASSFPGRGNEQYF. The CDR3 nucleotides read TGTGCCAGCAGCTTCCCCGGCAGGGGTAACGAGCAGTACTTC.

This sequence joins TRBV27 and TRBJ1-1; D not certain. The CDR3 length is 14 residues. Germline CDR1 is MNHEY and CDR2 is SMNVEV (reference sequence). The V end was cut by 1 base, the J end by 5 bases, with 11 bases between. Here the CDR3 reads CASSLFGRRTEAFF. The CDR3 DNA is TGTGCCAGCAGTTTATTTGGACGGAGGACTGAAGCTTTCTTT.

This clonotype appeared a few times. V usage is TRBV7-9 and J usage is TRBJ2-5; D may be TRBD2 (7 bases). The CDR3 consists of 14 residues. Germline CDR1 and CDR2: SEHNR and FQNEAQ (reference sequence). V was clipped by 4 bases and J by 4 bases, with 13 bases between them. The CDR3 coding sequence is TGTGCCAGCAGCTCCACAGGGAGGGGAGAGACCCAGTACTTC. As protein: CASSSTGRGETQYF.

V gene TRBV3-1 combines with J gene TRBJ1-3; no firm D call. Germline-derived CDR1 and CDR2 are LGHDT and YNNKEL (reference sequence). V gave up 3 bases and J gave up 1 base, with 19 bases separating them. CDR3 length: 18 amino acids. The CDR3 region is CASSHYARAGPSGNTIYF. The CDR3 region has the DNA TGTGCCAGCAGCCACTATGCCCGGGCTGGCCCTTCTGGAAACACCATATATTTT.

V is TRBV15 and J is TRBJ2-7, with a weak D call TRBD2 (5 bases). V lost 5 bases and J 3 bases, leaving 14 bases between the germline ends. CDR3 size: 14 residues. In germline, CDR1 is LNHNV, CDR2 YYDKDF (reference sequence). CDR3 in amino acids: CATSSKTSSYEQYF. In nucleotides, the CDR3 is TGTGCCACCAGCTCTAAAACTAGTAGCTACGAGCAGTACTTC.

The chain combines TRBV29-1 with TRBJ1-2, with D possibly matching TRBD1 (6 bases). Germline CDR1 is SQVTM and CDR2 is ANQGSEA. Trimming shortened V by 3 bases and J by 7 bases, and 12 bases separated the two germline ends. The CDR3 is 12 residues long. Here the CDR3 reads CSVEGPRGGYTF. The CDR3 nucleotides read TGCAGCGTTGAGGGACCCAGGGGTGGCTACACCTTC.

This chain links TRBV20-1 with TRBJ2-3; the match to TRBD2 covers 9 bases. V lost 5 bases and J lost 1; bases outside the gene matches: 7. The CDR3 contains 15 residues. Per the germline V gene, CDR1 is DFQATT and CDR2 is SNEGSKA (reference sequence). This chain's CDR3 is CSAYKREARTDTQYF. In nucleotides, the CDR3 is TGCAGTGCTTACAAGCGGGAGGCCCGCACAGATACGCAGTATTTT.

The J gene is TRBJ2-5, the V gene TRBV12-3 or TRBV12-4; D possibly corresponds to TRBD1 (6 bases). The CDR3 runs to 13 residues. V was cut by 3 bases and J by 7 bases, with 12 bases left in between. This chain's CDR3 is CASSFGDRWTQYF. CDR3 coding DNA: TGTGCCAGCAGTTTCGGAGACAGGTGGACCCAGTACTTC.

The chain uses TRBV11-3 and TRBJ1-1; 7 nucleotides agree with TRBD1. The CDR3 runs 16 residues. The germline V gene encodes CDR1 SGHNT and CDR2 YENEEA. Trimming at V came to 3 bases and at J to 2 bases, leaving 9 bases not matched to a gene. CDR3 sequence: CASSFGWDRSNTEAFF. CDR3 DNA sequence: TGTGCCAGCAGCTTCGGATGGGACAGATCTAACACTGAAGCTTTCTTT. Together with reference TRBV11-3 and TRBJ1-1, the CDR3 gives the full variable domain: EAGVVQSPRYKIIEKKQPVAFWCNPISGHNTLYWYLQNLGQGPELLIRYENEEAVDDSQLPKDRFSAERLKGVDSTLKIQPAELGDSAVYLCASSFGWDRSNTEAFFGQGTRLTVV.

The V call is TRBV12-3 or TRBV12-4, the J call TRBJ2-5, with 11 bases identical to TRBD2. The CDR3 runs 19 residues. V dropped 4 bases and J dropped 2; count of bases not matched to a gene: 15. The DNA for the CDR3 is TGTGCCAGCAGTTCAGACGGGACTAGCGGACCGATTATACAAGAGACCCAGTACTTC. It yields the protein CASSSDGTSGPIIQETQYF.